The 7 T cell receptor beta chains below were found in one sample sequenced in a study of human T cells and chemical hapten exposure. Stated time point: healthy volunteer bleed at 2 weeks. Unfractionated whole blood was the source of the extracted total RNA. TCRdb independently ran MiXCR on the RACE reads; one entry per CDR3 protein. The repertoire holds around 130,000 distinct CDR3 sequences, with about 9% as singletons. The sequenced material came from whole blood. Receptors were obtained from a male donor in good health. Some clones in this sample may be carry-over from other donors' samples.

This clonotype has more than one count but fewer than ten. The gene calls are TRBV3-1 and TRBJ1-1, with 9 bases identical to TRBD1. The V gene's germline CDR1 is LGHDT and CDR2 YNNKEL (reference sequence). CDR3 size: 18 residues. V dropped 1 base and J dropped 1; count of bases not matched to a gene: 10. In DNA form, the CDR3 reads TGTGCCAGCAGCCAAGCTGGGACAGGGAGGAGGGAGAACACTGAAGCTTTCTTT. The encoded protein is CASSQAGTGRRENTEAFF.

This clonotype was seen more than once but under ten times. The chain links TRBV6-2 or TRBV6-3 to TRBJ2-2; perhaps D is TRBD1 or TRBD2 (5 bases each). Germline V gives CDR1 MNHEY, CDR2 SVGEGT. This CDR3 spans 13 amino acids. V lost 7 bases, J lost 6 bases, and 12 bases lay in between. CDR3 coding DNA: TGTGCCAGCAACGAGGGGTACGCCGGGGAGCTGTTTTTT. Translating it yields CASNEGYAGELFF.

This clonotype was seen a few times. The gene calls are TRBV29-1 and TRBJ1-1; weak D call: TRBD1 (5 bases). With 1 base removed from V and 11 bases from J, the gap between germline ends came to 11 bases. Germline-derived CDR1 and CDR2 are SQVTM and ANQGSEA. This CDR3 has 11 amino acids. CDR3 nucleotide sequence: TGCAGCGTTGAAGTCAGGGTAGCTGCTTTCTTT. Its protein product is CSVEVRVAAFF.

As concerns this clonotype: This could be a read error, since a much larger clone is one nucleotide away. This sequence joins TRBV7-6 and TRBJ2-7; 9 bases map to TRBD1. The CDR3 has 13 residues. Per germline, CDR1 SGHVS and CDR2 FNYEAQ. J lost 6 bases, V lost 5 bases, and 5 bases had no gene match. CDR3: CASSRGTGFEQYF. CDR3 bases: TGTGCCAGCAGCCGCGGGACAGGGTTCGAGCAGTACTTC.

This clonotype has a count of ten or more. The chain joins TRBV7-8 to TRBJ2-2; D unresolved. V lost 5 bases, J lost 2 bases, and 18 bases lay in between. Germline CDR1 and CDR2: SGHVS and FQNEAQ. The CDR3 is 17 amino acids. CDR3 sequence (DNA): TGTGCCAGCAGCCCATTGGGTCTGACCTTCAACACCGGGGAGCTGTTTTTT. This encodes CASSPLGLTFNTGELFF.

The chain joins TRBV15 to TRBJ2-5, with D perhaps TRBD1 or TRBD2 (5 bases each). V was pared by 1 base and J by 0 bases, with 15 bases between. This CDR3 contains 17 residues. CDR1 and CDR2 (germline): LNHNV, YYDKDF (reference sequence). CDR3 bases: TGTGCCACCAGCAGAGTGAGGGGCTGGTTACACCAAGAGACCCAGTACTTC. It encodes CATSRVRGWLHQETQYF. Full variable domain (rest looked up from reference TRBV15 and TRBJ2-5): DAMVIQNPRYQVTQFGKPVTLSCSQTLNHNVMYWYQQKSSQAPKLLFHYYDKDFNNEADTPDNFQSRRPNTSFCFLDIRSPGLGDTAMYLCATSRVRGWLHQETQYFGPGTRLLVL.

The chain combines TRBV12-3 or TRBV12-4 with TRBJ2-2; tentatively, D is TRBD1 (5 bases). The CDR3 consists of 15 residues. V lost 1 base and J 6 bases, leaving 12 bases between the germline ends. The CDR3 DNA reads TGTGCCAGCAGTTTAGGCCAGGGCGTCGCCGGGGAGCTGTTTTTT. Translating gives CASSLGQGVAGELFF.